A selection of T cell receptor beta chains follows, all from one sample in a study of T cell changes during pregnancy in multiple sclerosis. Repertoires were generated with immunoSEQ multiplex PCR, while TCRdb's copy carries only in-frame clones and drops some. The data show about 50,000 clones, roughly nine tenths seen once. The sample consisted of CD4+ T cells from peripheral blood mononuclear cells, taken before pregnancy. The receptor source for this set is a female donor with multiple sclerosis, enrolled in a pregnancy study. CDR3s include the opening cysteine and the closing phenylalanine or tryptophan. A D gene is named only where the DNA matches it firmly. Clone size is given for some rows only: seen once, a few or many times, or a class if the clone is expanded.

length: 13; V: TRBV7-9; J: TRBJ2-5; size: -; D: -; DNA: TGTGCCAGCAGCTTAGCCTACCAAGAGACCCAGTACTTC; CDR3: CASSLAYQETQYF
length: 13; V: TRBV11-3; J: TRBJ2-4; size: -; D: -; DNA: TGTGCCAGCAGCTTAGGCGGGGAAAACATTCAGTACTTC; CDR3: CASSLGGENIQYF
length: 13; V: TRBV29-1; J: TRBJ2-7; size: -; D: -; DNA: TGCAGCGTTCGACTTCAGGGGGGCCACGAGCAGTACTTC; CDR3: CSVRLQGGHEQYF
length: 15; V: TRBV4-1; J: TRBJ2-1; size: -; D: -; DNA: TGCGCCAGCAGCCAAGAAAGGGCAGGGTACAATGAGCAGTTCTTC; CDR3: CASSQERAGYNEQFF
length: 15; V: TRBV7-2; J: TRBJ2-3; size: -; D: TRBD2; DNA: TGTGCCAGCAGCTACCGGACTAGTGGTTGGGATACGCAGTATTTT; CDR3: CASSYRTSGWDTQYF
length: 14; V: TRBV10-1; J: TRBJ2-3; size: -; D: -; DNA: TGCGCCAGCGGCAAGGGGCAGGGCACAGATACGCAGTATTTT; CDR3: CASGKGQGTDTQYF
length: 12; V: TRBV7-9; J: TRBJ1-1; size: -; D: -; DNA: TGTGCCAGCACCTGGGTTCGGGGGGTCGCTTTCTTT; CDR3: CASTWVRGVAFF
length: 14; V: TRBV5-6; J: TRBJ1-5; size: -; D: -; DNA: TGTGCCAGCAGCCCACCGGGAGCCAATCAGCCCCAGCATTTT; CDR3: CASSPPGANQPQHF
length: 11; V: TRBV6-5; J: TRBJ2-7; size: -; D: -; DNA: TGTGCCAGCAGTTACGGGAGGGAGCAGTACTTC; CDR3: CASSYGREQYF
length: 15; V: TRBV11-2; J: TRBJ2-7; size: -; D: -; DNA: TGTGCCAGCAGCTCCATCGACGGGAGCTCCTACGAGCAGTACTTC; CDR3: CASSSIDGSSYEQYF
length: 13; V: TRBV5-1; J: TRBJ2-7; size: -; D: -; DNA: TGCGCCAGCAGCTTCCGGGGGGCCCACGAGCAGTACTTC; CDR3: CASSFRGAHEQYF
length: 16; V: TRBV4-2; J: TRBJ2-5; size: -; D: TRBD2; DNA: TGTGCCAGCAGCCAAGGACTAGCGGGCGCCGGGGAGACCCAGTACTTC; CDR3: CASSQGLAGAGETQYF
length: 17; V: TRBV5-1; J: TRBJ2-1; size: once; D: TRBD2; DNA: TGCGCCAGCAGCTTGACTAGCGGGAGTTTGTCCTACAATGAGCAGTTCTTC; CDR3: CASSLTSGSLSYNEQFF
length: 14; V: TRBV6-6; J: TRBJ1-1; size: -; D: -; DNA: TGTGCCAGCAGTTACCAGGGTAGAAGGACTGAAGCTTTCTTT; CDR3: CASSYQGRRTEAFF
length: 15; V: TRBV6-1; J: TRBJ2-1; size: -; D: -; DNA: TGTGCCAGCAGTGAAGCGCGGGCCGGTGGACATGAGCAGTTCTTC; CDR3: CASSEARAGGHEQFF
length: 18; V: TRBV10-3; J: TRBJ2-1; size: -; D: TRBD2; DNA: TGTGCCACCAGATCCTCGGGACTAGCGGGAGTCAAATTGAATGAGCAGTTCTTC; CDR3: CATRSSGLAGVKLNEQFF
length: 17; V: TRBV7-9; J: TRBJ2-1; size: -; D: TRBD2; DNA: TGTGCCAGCAGCTTGTCTCCTGCGGCGGGAGTAAAGGCTGAGCAGTTCTTC; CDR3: CASSLSPAAGVKAEQFF
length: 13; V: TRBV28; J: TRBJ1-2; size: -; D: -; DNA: TGTGCCAGCAGTCCCCCCCCTGACTATGGCTACACCTTC; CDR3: CASSPPPDYGYTF
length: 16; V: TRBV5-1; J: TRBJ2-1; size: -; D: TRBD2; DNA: TGCGCCAGCAGCTTGCCTAGCGGGATCTCCTACAATGAGCAGTTCTTC; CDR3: CASSLPSGISYNEQFF
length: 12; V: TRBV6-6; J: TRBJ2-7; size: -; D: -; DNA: TGTGCCAGCAGTTACCCTAACCTAGAGCAGTACTTC; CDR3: CASSYPNLEQYF
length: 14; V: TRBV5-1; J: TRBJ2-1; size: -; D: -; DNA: TGCGCCAGCAGCTTCGGTCCCAACTGGAATGAGCAGTTCTTC; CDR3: CASSFGPNWNEQFF
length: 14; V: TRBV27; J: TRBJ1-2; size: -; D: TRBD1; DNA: TGTGCCAGCAGTTCCGGACAGGGCTACTATGGCTACACCTTC; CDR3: CASSSGQGYYGYTF
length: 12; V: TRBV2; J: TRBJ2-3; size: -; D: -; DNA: TGTGCCAGCCACCTATACACAGATACGCAGTATTTT; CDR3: CASHLYTDTQYF
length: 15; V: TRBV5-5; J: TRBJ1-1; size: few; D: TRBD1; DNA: TGTGCCAGCAGCTTTTCGGGACAGGGGGACACTGAAGCTTTCTTT; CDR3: CASSFSGQGDTEAFF
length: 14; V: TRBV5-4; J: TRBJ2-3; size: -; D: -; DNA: TGTGCCAGCAGCTTGGTGAGTTCGACAGATACGCAGTATTTT; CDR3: CASSLVSSTDTQYF
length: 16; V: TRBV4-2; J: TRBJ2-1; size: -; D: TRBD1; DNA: TGTGCCAGCAGCCAAGGAGGAGGACAGGCGAGTAGTGGGCAGTTCTTC; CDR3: CASSQGGGQASSGQFF
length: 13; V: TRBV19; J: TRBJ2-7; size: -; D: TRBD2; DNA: TGTGCCAGTGGCCAAGGACTAGTGTACGAGCAGTACTTC; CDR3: CASGQGLVYEQYF
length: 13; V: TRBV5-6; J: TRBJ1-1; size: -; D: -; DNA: TGTGCCAGCAGCGGGCCAGGGAACACTGAAGCTTTCTTT; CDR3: CASSGPGNTEAFF
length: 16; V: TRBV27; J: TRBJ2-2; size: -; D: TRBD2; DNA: TGTGCCAGCAGGGTTTATAGCGGGAGGACTAGCGGGGAGCTGTTTTTT; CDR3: CASRVYSGRTSGELFF
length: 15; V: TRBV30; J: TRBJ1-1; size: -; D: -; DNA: TGTGCCTGGAGTGTAGTCAGGGGCATGAACACTGAAGCTTTCTTT; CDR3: CAWSVVRGMNTEAFF
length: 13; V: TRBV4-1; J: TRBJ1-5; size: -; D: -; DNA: TGCGCCAGCAGCCAAGACGAGGGTCAGCCCCAGCATTTT; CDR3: CASSQDEGQPQHF
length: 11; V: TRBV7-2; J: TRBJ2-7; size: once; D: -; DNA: TGTGCCTCGGGGGATAACCACGAGCAGTACTTC; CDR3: CASGDNHEQYF